The rows below give T cell receptor beta chains drawn from one sample of a study of cytomegalovirus exposure and HLA in healthy donors. The assay was immunoSEQ multiplex PCR, and TCRdb's table has in-frame clones only and misses some. Of 97,000 or so clones listed, 87% are singletons. The specimen sequenced was PBMCs. The source is a man aged 18 to 35 in good health and CMV-seropositive. Each CDR3 is given with its conserved first and last residue. Fields, in order: clone size, V gene, D gene, J gene, CDR3 protein, CDR3 DNA. The D gene is left open where the match is weak. Clone size is given for some rows only: seen once, a few or many times, or a class if the clone is expanded.

once	TRBV10-2	TRBD1	TRBJ2-7	CASRPGQGLEQYF	TGCGCCAGCAGGCCCGGACAGGGACTCGAGCAGTACTTC
.	TRBV11-2	TRBD1	TRBJ2-5	CATNLGGPTTQGAEETQYF	TGTGCCACAAACCTCGGGGGTCCTACAACACAGGGGGCTGAAGAGACCCAGTACTTC
few	TRBV19	.	TRBJ2-6	CASSKFSFAGANVLTF	TGTGCCAGTAGTAAGTTCAGTTTCGCTGGGGCCAACGTCCTGACTTTC
.	TRBV28	TRBD2	TRBJ2-1	CASSGIRAGSYYNEQFF	TGTGCCAGCAGTGGTATACGAGCGGGAAGTTACTACAATGAGCAGTTCTTC
.	TRBV10-1	TRBD1	TRBJ2-7	CASSDGRGSHEQYF	TGCGCCAGCAGTGATGGCAGGGGGTCCCACGAGCAGTACTTC
.	TRBV7-2	.	TRBJ2-3	CASSVKVPPYTDTQYF	TGTGCCAGCAGCGTCAAAGTCCCGCCCTACACAGATACGCAGTATTTT
.	TRBV5-6	.	TRBJ2-1	CASSLGRGNEQFF	TGTGCCAGCAGCTTGGGGAGGGGAAATGAGCAGTTCTTC
.	TRBV5-4	TRBD1	TRBJ1-2	CASSRERDSSLRGGYTF	TGTGCCAGCAGCAGAGAACGGGACAGCAGTTTGCGTGGTGGCTACACCTTC
.	TRBV19	.	TRBJ2-7	CASSIAGSGSGYEQYF	TGTGCCAGTAGTATAGCGGGTTCGGGTAGCGGATACGAGCAGTACTTC
.	TRBV11-3	TRBD2	TRBJ2-7	CASSLRPGLAGGPLYEQYF	TGTGCCAGCAGCTTACGCCCAGGACTAGCGGGAGGGCCACTCTACGAGCAGTACTTC
once	TRBV16	.	TRBJ1-3	CASSQHRTSGNTIYF	TGTGCCAGCAGCCAACACAGGACCTCTGGAAACACCATATATTTT
.	TRBV19	.	TRBJ1-5	CASRLRVGNQPQHF	TGTGCCAGTAGGCTCAGGGTTGGCAATCAGCCCCAGCATTTT
.	TRBV28	.	TRBJ1-2	CASSLGQFPQGYTF	TGTGCCAGCAGCTTAGGACAGTTCCCCCAGGGCTACACCTTC
.	TRBV15	.	TRBJ2-7	CATSPIDKDYEQYF	TGTGCCACCAGCCCCATAGACAAAGACTACGAGCAGTACTTC
.	TRBV5-6	TRBD1	TRBJ1-2	CASSLQGLSGYTF	TGTGCCAGCAGCTTACAGGGGCTTAGTGGCTACACCTTC
.	TRBV7-9	.	TRBJ1-3	CASSSLRGSGNTIYF	TGTGCCAGCAGCTCCCTCAGGGGCTCTGGAAACACCATATATTTT
.	TRBV4-3	.	TRBJ1-3	CASSQDLRGAGNTIYF	TGCGCCAGCAGCCAAGACCTCAGGGGAGCGGGAAACACCATATATTTT
.	TRBV6-6	.	TRBJ1-1	CASSYQYTEAFF	TGTGCCAGCAGTTACCAGTACACTGAAGCTTTCTTT
once	TRBV10-3	TRBD2	TRBJ2-2	CAISAGLAANTGELFF	TGTGCCATCAGTGCAGGACTAGCGGCGAACACCGGGGAGCTGTTTTTT
.	TRBV4-3	.	TRBJ2-1	CASSQGVSSRNEQFF	TGCGCCAGCAGCCAAGGCGTCTCCTCCCGCAATGAGCAGTTCTTC
once	TRBV18	TRBD1	TRBJ2-3	CASSPQGTGGTDTQYF	TGTGCCAGCTCACCCCAGGGGACAGGTGGCACAGATACGCAGTATTTT
.	TRBV19	.	TRBJ1-3	CASSFRHSGNTIYF	TGTGCCAGTAGTTTCAGGCACTCTGGAAACACCATATATTTT